This TCR beta chain was retrieved from a study of resident and recirculating memory T cells in vitiligo. Assay used: immunoSEQ multiplex PCR; TCRdb lists only in-frame clones, some missing. The sample consists of tens of thousands of clones, just over 90% of them appearing once. CDR1 is MDHEN and CDR2 is SYDVKM in the germline V gene. The CDR3 is 13 amino acids. V was clipped by 6 bases and J by 6 bases, with 14 bases between them. The V gene is TRBV28, the J gene TRBJ1-2; the D gene is possibly TRBD1 (6 bases). The specimen sequenced was blood. This clonotype was sampled from a male donor with vitiligo. The CDR3 nucleotides read TGTGCCAGCAGGCCAGGGGCCAAGGATGGCTACACCTTC. Encoded protein: CASRPGAKDGYTF.